This T cell receptor (beta chain) was documented in a study of blood T cells in healthy people across ages. Primers used in a second PCR of about 6 to 12 cycles were a sample-barcoded 5' primer and a J-beta primer mix. The authors tagged each cDNA molecule using a template-switch adaptor with 12 random nucleotides. TCRdb fed the 5' RACE reads into MiXCR, producing one record per CDR3 protein. The sample holds 920,000 or so distinct CDR3 sequences; 40% to 45% are singletons and the top ten take under 20%. There were healthy Caucasian individuals from Russia, aged roughly 6 to 100, serving as donors. The germline V gene has CDR1 ENHRY and CDR2 SYGVKD. This CDR3 has 14 residues. V was clipped by 9 bases and J by 1 base, with 16 bases between them.

Sequenced material: blood. This clonotype was sampled from a woman aged 55-70 years in good health. The chain links TRBV10-3 to TRBJ2-7; a weak D match, TRBD2 (6 bases). The CDR3 bases are TGTGCCATTGGGGGGTCGCCGAAATCCTACGAGCAGTACTTC. This translates into CAIGGSPKSYEQYF.